Sequencing of this T cell receptor beta chain was carried out in a study of graft-versus-host responses after intestinal transplantation. Details on this clone: Antigen unknown.

Trimming removed 3 bases at V and 2 bases at J, with 10 bases between. CDR3 length: 14 residues. Germline V gives CDR1 LGHNA, CDR2 YNFKEQ. Whole-study results and caveats: Recipient bone marrow held GvH clones, some seen earlier in ileum or blood.

This table comes from immunoSEQ multiplex PCR, and its TCRdb copy is limited to in-frame clones, with some not included. Found here are 50,000 to 75,000 clones, around 93% of them singletons; the top ten hold more than 0.3%. The V call is TRBV4-2, the J call TRBJ1-2, with D unclear. This TCR derives from a human donor who was the organ donor for an intestinal transplant. The source was unstimulated CD4+ T cells sorted from spleen or lymph node cells, collected before transplant. CDR3 sequence (DNA): TGTGCCAGCAGCCAGGCCGACATGAACTATGGCTACACCTTC. It translates to CASSQADMNYGYTF.